This is a list of T cell receptor beta chains from one sample in a study of shared clonotypes between healthy human individuals. Some clones are missing from TCRdb's copy, which holds only in-frame ones; the method was immunoSEQ multiplex PCR. The table lists more than 2 million clones, just over 90% of them singletons, with about 1.6% in the top ten. Sequencing was done on a sample of naive CD8+ T cells from PBMCs. These receptors were collected from a man aged 18 to 29 in good health. Some clones in this sample may be carry-over from other donors' samples. Each CDR3 is given with its conserved first and last residue. A D gene is named only where the DNA matches it firmly. Only some rows state a clone size, as once, few, many or a class for expanded clones.

CDR3 protein | CDR3 DNA | D gene | clone size | J gene | V gene
CATSRLGVTDTQYF | TGTGCCACCAGCAGACTCGGGGTCACAGATACGCAGTATTTT | NA | NA | TRBJ2-3 | TRBV15
CASSLLGTREKLFF | TGTGCCAGCAGTTTACTAGGGACTCGCGAAAAACTGTTTTTT | NA | NA | TRBJ1-4 | TRBV28
CASSRETRGYSYEQYF | TGTGCCAGCTCACGGGAAACTCGGGGCTACTCTTACGAGCAGTACTTC | NA | NA | TRBJ2-7 | TRBV18
CASIQGEIGYNEQFF | TGTGCCAGCATCCAGGGGGAGATCGGCTACAATGAGCAGTTCTTC | TRBD1 | NA | TRBJ2-1 | TRBV6-6
CASSVSSPRPGELFF | TGTGCCAGCAGCGTAAGCTCTCCCCGACCCGGGGAGCTGTTTTTT | NA | NA | TRBJ2-2 | TRBV9
CSGSRDKRGNEQFF | TGCAGCGGCAGCCGGGACAAGCGGGGCAATGAGCAGTTCTTC | NA | few | TRBJ2-1 | TRBV29-1
CASSLSLAGVSHEQFF | TGCGCCAGCAGCTTGTCTCTAGCGGGAGTATCCCATGAGCAGTTCTTC | TRBD2 | NA | TRBJ2-1 | TRBV5-1
CATRYGESSYEQYF | TGTGCCACCAGGTATGGGGAGAGCTCCTACGAGCAGTACTTC | NA | NA | TRBJ2-7 | TRBV6-5
CASSQPGGGGPDTQYF | TGCGCCAGCAGCCAACCGGGGGGAGGGGGTCCAGATACGCAGTATTTT | NA | NA | TRBJ2-3 | TRBV4-1
CASSLYRGGNTEAFF | TGTGCCAGCAGTTTATACAGGGGTGGGAACACTGAAGCTTTCTTT | TRBD1 | NA | TRBJ1-1 | TRBV28
CASSAAGPKYYGYTF | TGTGCCAGCAGCGCCGCTGGACCGAAGTACTATGGCTACACCTTC | NA | NA | TRBJ1-2 | TRBV7-9
CASSESPGDTEAFF | TGCGCCAGCAGTGAGTCCCCAGGGGACACTGAAGCTTTCTTT | NA | NA | TRBJ1-1 | TRBV10-1
CASSIDPGDSYEQYF | TGTGCCAGTAGTATAGATCCTGGGGACTCCTACGAGCAGTACTTC | NA | NA | TRBJ2-7 | TRBV19
CASSLALAGGLKRDIQYF | TGTGCCAGCAGCTTAGCGCTAGCGGGAGGTCTAAAAAGGGACATTCAGTACTTC | TRBD2 | NA | TRBJ2-4 | TRBV7-8
CAARGLAPYNEQFF | TGTGCCGCTAGGGGACTAGCGCCCTACAATGAGCAGTTCTTC | TRBD2 | NA | TRBJ2-1 | TRBV30
CASSFGRASGAYNEQFF | TGTGCCAGCAGTTTTGGGCGGGCTAGCGGAGCCTACAATGAGCAGTTCTTC | TRBD2 | once | TRBJ2-1 | TRBV27
CSVSGRSTDTQYF | TGCAGCGTTTCCGGACGGAGCACAGATACGCAGTATTTT | NA | NA | TRBJ2-3 | TRBV29-1
CASSLLRLAGVDEQYF | TGTGCCAGCAGCTTACTCCGGCTAGCGGGAGTGGACGAGCAGTACTTC | TRBD2 | NA | TRBJ2-7 | TRBV11-1
CASSALAGGGYEQYF | TGTGCCAGCAGTGCTCTAGCGGGAGGGGGTTACGAGCAGTACTTC | TRBD2 | NA | TRBJ2-7 | TRBV28
CASSQWDGGPGRYGYTF | TGTGCCAGCAGCCAATGGGACGGGGGGCCCGGGAGATATGGCTACACCTTC | NA | NA | TRBJ1-2 | TRBV14
CASIWGLESDTQYF | TGTGCCAGCATCTGGGGACTAGAATCAGATACGCAGTATTTT | TRBD2 | NA | TRBJ2-3 | TRBV6-6